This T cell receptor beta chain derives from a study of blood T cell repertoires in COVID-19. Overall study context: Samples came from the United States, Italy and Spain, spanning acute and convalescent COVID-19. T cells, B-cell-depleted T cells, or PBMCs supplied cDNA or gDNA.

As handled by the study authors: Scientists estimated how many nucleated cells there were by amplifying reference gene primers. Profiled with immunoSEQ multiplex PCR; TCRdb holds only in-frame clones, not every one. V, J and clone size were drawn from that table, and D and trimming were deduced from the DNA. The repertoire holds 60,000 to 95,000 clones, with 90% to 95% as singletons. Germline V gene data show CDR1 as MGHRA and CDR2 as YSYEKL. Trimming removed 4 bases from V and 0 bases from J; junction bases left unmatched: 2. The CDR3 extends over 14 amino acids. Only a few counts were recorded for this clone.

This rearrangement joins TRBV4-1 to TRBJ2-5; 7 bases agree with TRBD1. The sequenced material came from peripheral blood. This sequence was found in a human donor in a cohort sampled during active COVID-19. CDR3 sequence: CASSPDRNQETQYF. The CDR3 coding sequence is TGCGCCAGCAGCCCGGACAGGAACCAAGAGACCCAGTACTTC.